This T cell receptor (beta chain) came from a study of blood T cells in healthy people across ages (dated by TCRdb to between 2014 and 2016). Turning to the overall study: In model experiments, template switching captured about one uniquely barcoded TCR beta cDNA molecule for every two T cells. Two additional independent replicas of 1 million unique cDNA reads from the same blood draw were analyzed for two donors (one aged 18 to 29 and one aged 80 or older). To track age-related changes in TCR beta repertoire diversity, the study relied on deep sequencing normalized with unique cDNA molecular identifiers. The donors were split into four age groups: young (average around 17 years), middle-aged (about 40), aged (roughly 60) and long-lived (over 75). To avoid experimental bias, donors of different ages were randomly spread across the sequencing lanes.

V gives up 4 bases and J gives up 7 bases, and the segment between their germline ends measures 13 bases. The CDR3 measures 12 amino acids from cysteine to phenylalanine. Only CDR3 DNA remains: 36 bases, in frame from the first base. The germline V gene gives CDR1 as SQVTM and CDR2 as ANQGSEA. Overall study results and their limits: Total diversity estimates from one million sequenced T cells were considered lower bounds and underestimates. Because donor CMV infection status was unknown, age-related changes in expanded clonotypes were potentially confounded. Conclusive comparison of naive and antigen-experienced compartments was prevented by the profiling of bulk unsorted PBMCs. Compared with the aged group, the long-lived group had more naive CD4+ T cells, fewer expanded clones and increased TCR diversity, suggesting age selection. As age increased, observed TCR beta diversity per million T cells dropped in a roughly linear way, and a significant reduction was already evident by age about 40. A strong correlation was found between observed TCR beta diversity and the percentage of naive T cells measured by flow cytometry.

The library was built by means of 5' RACE. For sequencing, an Illumina HiSeq 2500 was employed. The second PCR ran for roughly 7 to 11 cycles and used a J-beta primer mix along with a sample-barcoded 5' primer. Each TCR beta cDNA molecule received a unique molecular identifier from a template-switch 5' adaptor carrying 12 random nucleotides. Each sample yielded at least 3 million CDR3-containing paired-end reads. First-strand cDNA was synthesized from all RNA with the Mint cDNA synthesis kit, primed by a TRBC-specific oligonucleotide. Following uracil-DNA glycosylase treatment, a first 18-cycle PCR with universal primers M1SS and BC2_uni_R was performed on all cDNA. In the original analysis: For normalization, 1 million high-quality reads were randomly selected from each sample, with every read carrying a distinct molecular identifier. Instead of being binned into consensus sequences, reads with shared molecular identifiers were discarded. MiTCR, run with a Q25 quality threshold and the strictest error-elimination algorithm, handled CDR3 identification, clonotype clustering and error correction. A nonparametric unseen species model with Euler transformation was used to estimate lower-bound total TCR beta diversity. TCRdb redid the processing of the public reads, applying fastp at Q25 and MiXCR, and retained in-frame beta chains. Identical CDR3 proteins give one entry, which carries the most common genes and DNA. TCRdb, not the original authors, processed these V and J calls. The sample has some 1.5 million distinct CDR3 sequences on record, approximately 30% of them singletons. The ten largest clones add up to roughly 8% of the sample.

The donors were roughly 40 Caucasian individuals from Russia, aged 6 to 90 years, who were systemically healthy. Each donor gave ten milliliters of peripheral blood, collected into EDTA-treated Vacutainer tubes. Ficoll-Paque density-gradient centrifugation was used to isolate PBMCs, with at least 6.5 million per sample. Trizol reagent was used to extract total RNA from the PBMCs, yielding at least 5 micrograms per sample. Naive CD45RAhigh/CD27high T cell percentages were measured by flow cytometry on a PBMC aliquot from every donor. Points on this clonotype: The antigen it recognizes is unknown. There are no base qualities to consult, and no much larger clone falls within one base.

The chain joins TRBV29-1 to TRBJ1-2, with the D gene too uncertain to name. Sequencing was carried out using blood. The sequence was obtained from a woman aged 25 to 39 in good health. The DNA sequence follows: TGCAGCGTTGCGGACCTCCAAGCTGGCTACACCTTC. This is translated as CSVADLQAGYTF.